This entry is about one T cell receptor (beta chain). This entry belongs to a study of low-dose radiotherapy and immunotherapy resistance in tumors. After removal of 0 bases from V and 8 bases from J, the junction contained 3 bases not matched to a gene. The CDR3 runs to 15 residues. From germline, CDR1 is SGHAT and CDR2 FQNNGV. Primers targeting TRAV and TRBV primed first-strand cDNA, covering alpha and beta chains. With a V-primer adapter and a constant-region primer, TCRs were amplified for approximately 19 PCR cycles. TCRdb ran MiXCR on the reads and lists one entry per CDR3 protein. The sample lists 11,000 to 15,000 distinct CDR3 sequences, 75% occurring once.

The V and J genes are TRBV11-2 and TRBJ1-4, with 10 bases matching TRBD1. This clonotype was obtained from a human donor with advanced metastatic prostate, ovarian, gallbladder or colorectal cancer (not recorded which). This table probably holds off-target reads from a library built for another chain. CDR3 in DNA: TGTGCCAGCAGCTTAGAAGGACAGGGGGAAGAAAAACTGTTTTTT. Residues: CASSLEGQGEEKLFF.